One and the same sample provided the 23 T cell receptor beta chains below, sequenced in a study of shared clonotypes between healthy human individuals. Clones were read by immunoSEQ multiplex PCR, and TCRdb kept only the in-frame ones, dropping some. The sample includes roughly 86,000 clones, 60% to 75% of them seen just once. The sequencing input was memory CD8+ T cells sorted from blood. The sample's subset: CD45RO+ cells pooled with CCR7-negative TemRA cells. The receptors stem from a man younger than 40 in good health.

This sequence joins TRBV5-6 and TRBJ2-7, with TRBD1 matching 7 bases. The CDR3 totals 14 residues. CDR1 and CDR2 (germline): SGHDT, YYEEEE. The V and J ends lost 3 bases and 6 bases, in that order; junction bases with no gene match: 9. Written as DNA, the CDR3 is TGTGCCAGCAGCTCGGGACAGATTGGCTCCGAGCAGTACTTC. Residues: CASSSGQIGSEQYF.

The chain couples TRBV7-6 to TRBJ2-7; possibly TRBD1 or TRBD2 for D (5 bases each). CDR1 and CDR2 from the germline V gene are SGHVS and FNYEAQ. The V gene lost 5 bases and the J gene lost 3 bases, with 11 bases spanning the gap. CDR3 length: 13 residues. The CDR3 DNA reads TGTGCCAGCAGCCATCAGGGAGACTACGAGCAGTACTTC. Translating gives CASSHQGDYEQYF.

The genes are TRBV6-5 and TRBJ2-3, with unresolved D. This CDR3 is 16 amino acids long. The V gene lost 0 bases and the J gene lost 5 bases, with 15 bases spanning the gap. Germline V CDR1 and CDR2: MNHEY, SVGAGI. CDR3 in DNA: TGTGCCAGCAGTTACTCAAGCATACCTAAAGGAGATACGCAGTATTTT. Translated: CASSYSSIPKGDTQYF.

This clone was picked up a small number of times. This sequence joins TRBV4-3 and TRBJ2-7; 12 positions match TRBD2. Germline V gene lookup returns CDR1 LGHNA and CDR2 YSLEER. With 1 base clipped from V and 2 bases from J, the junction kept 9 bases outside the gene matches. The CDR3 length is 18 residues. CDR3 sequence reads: CASSQGGLAGFNPYEQYF. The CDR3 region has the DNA TGCGCCAGCAGCCAAGGGGGACTAGCGGGTTTTAATCCCTACGAGCAGTACTTC.

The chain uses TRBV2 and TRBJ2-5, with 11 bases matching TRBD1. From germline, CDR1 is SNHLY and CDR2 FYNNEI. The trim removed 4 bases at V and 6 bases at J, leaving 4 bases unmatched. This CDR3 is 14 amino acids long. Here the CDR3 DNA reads TGTGCCAGCAGTGGGACAGGGGGCCGGCAGACCCAGTACTTC. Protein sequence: CASSGTGGRQTQYF.

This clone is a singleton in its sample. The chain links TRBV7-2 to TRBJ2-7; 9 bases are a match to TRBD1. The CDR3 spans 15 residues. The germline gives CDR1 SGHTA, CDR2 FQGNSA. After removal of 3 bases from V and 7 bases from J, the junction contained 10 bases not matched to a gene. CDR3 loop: CASSLLGQGAREQYF. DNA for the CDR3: TGTGCCAGCAGCTTGCTGGGACAGGGAGCGAGGGAGCAGTACTTC.

The CDR3 DNA reads as TGTGCCAGCAGCTTAACGGGATCCGGGGAGCTGTTTTTT. Its translation is CASSLTGSGELFF. The chain uses TRBV11-3 and TRBJ2-2; weak D call: TRBD2 (5 bases). Trimming took off 2 bases at V and 6 bases at J, with 7 bases between the two ends. The length of the CDR3 is 13 residues. The V gene's germline CDR1 is SGHNT and CDR2 YENEEA.

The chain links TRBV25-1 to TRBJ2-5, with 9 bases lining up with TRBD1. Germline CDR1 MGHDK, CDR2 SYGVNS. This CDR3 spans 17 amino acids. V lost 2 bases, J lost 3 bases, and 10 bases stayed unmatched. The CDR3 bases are TGTGCCAGCAGTGAAACGCACGAGGGGACAGGGAAAGAGACCCAGTACTTC. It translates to CASSETHEGTGKETQYF.

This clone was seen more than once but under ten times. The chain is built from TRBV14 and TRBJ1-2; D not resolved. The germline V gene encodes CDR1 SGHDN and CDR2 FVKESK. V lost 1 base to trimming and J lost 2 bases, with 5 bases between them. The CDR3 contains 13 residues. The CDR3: CASSQGGNYGYTF. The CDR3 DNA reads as TGTGCCAGCAGCCAAGGGGGAAACTATGGCTACACCTTC.

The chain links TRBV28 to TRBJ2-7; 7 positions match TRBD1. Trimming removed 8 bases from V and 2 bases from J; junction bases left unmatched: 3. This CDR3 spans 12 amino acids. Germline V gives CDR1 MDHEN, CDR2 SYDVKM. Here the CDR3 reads CASRDSAYEQYF. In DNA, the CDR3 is TGTGCCAGCCGGGACAGTGCCTACGAGCAGTACTTC.

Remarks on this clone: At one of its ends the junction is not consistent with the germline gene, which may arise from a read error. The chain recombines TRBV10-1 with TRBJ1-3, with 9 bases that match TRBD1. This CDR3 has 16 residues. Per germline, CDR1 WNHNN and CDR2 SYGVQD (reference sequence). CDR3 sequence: CASSDPRDRDWKHHIF. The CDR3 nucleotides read TGCGCCAGCAGTGACCCCAGGGACAGGGACTGGAAACACCATATATTT.

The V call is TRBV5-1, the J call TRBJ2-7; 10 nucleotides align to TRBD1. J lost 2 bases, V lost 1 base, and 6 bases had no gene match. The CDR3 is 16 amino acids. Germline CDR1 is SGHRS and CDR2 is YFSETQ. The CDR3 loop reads CASSLSGTGATYEQYF. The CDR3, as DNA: TGCGCCAGCAGCTTGTCTGGGACAGGGGCTACCTACGAGCAGTACTTC.

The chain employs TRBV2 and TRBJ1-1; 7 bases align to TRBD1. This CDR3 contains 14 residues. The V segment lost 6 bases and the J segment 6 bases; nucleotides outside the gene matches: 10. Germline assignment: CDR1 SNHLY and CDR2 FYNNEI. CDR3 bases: TGTGCCAGCAGAATAGACAGGGCAAAAGCTGAAGCTTTCTTT. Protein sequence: CASRIDRAKAEAFF.

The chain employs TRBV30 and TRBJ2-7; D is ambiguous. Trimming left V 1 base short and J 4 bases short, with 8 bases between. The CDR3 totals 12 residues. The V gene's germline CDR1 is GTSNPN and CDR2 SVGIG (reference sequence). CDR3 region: CAWSEGMYEQYF. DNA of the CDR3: TGTGCCTGGAGTGAAGGGATGTACGAGCAGTACTTC.

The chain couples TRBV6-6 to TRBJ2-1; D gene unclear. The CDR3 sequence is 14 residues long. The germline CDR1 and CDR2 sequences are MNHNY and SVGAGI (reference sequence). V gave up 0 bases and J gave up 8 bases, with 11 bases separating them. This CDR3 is CASSYSWTSYEQFF. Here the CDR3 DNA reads TGTGCCAGCAGTTACTCCTGGACGTCTTATGAGCAGTTCTTC.

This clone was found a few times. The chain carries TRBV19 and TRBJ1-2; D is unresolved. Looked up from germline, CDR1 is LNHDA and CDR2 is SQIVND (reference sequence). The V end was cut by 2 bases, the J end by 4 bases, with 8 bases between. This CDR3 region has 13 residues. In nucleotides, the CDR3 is TGTGCCAGTAGTATATCTGGAGCCTATGGCTACACCTTC. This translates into CASSISGAYGYTF.

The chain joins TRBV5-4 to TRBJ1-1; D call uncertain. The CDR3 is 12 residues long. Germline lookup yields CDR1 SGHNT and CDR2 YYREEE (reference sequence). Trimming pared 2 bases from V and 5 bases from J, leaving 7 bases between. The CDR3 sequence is CASSLRATEAFF. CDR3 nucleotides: TGTGCCAGCAGCTTAAGGGCAACTGAAGCTTTCTTT.

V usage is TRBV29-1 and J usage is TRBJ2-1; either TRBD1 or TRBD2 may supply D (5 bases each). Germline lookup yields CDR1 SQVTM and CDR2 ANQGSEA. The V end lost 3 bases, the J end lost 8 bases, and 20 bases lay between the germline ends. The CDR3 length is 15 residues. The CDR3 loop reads CSVEAGLPRGYEQFF. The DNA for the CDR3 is TGCAGCGTTGAGGCGGGCTTACCCCGGGGCTATGAGCAGTTCTTC.

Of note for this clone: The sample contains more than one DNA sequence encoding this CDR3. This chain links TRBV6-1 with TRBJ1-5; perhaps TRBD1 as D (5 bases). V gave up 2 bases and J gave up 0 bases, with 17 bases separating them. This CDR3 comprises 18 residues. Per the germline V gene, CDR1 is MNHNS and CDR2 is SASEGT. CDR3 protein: CASSESKGRGYSNQPQHF. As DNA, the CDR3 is TGTGCCAGCAGTGAATCCAAAGGGCGGGGGTATAGCAATCAGCCCCAGCATTTT.

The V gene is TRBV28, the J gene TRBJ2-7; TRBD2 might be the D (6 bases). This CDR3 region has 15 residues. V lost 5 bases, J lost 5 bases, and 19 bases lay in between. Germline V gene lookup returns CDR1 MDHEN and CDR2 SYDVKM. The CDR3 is CASSLTSTYFDEQYF. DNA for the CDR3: TGTGCCAGCAGTCTGACTAGTACTTACTTCGACGAGCAGTACTTC.

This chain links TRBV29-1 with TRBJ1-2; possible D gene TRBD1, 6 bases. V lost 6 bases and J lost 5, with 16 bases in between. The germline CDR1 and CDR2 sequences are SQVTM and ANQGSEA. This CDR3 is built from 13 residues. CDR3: CSVFGGQGYGYTF. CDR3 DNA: TGCAGCGTGTTTGGGGGGCAGGGTTATGGCTACACCTTC.

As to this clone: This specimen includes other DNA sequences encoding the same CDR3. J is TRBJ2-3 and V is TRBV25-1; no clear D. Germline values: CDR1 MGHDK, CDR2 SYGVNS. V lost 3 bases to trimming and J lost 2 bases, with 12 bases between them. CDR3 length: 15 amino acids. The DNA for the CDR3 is TGTGCCAGCAGTGAGGCCGTTAAAAACACAGATACGCAGTATTTT. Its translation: CASSEAVKNTDTQYF. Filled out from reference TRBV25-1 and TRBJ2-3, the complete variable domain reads EADIYQTPRYLVIGTGKKITLECSQTMGHDKMYWYQQDPGMELHLIHYSYGVNSTEKGDLSSESTVSRIRTEHFPLTLESARPSHTSQYLCASSEAVKNTDTQYFGPGTRLTVL.

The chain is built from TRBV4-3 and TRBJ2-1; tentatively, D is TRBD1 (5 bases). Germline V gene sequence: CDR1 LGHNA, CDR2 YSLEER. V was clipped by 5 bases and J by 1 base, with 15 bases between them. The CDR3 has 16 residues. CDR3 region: CASSMGQGISYNEQFF. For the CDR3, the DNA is TGCGCCAGCAGCATGGGGCAAGGGATATCCTACAATGAGCAGTTCTTC.